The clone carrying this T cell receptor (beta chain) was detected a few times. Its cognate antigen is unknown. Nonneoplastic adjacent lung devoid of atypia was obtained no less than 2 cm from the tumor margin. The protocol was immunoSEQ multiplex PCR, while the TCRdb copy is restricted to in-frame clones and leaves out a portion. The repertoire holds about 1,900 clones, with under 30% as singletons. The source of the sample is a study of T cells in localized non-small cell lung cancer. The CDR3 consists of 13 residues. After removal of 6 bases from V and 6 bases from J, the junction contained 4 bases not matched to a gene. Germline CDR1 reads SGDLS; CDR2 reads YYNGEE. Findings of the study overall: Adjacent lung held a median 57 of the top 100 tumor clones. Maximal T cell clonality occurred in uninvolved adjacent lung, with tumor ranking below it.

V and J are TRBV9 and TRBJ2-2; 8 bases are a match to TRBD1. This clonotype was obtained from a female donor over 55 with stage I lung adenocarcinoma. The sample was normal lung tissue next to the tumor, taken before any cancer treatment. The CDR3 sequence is CASTLQGAGELFF. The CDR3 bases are TGTGCCAGCACCCTACAGGGGGCCGGGGAGCTGTTTTTT.